This T cell receptor (beta chain) was captured in a study of neoadjuvant anti-PD-1 for oral cavity cancer. General observations from the study: Treg/Th17 ratio rose with pretreatment blood and fell with post-treatment tumor TCRbeta clonality.

Trimming left V 3 bases short and J 4 bases short, with 10 bases between. Per germline, CDR1 MDHEN and CDR2 SYDVKM. The CDR3 contains 14 residues. Of note for this clone: Its antigen is not known.

The data were produced by immunoSEQ multiplex PCR, yet TCRdb's version contains in-frame clones alone and is incomplete. The data show approximately 6,800 clones, approximately 69% seen once. Analysis of PBMCs was direct, with no culture step. The chain joins TRBV28 to TRBJ1-5, with D perhaps matching TRBD1 (6 bases). This receptor was taken from a person between 35 and 79 years old with oral cavity squamous cell carcinoma. Sample: PBMCs, taken before nivolumab (anti-PD-1) treatment. The CDR3 region is CASSFGQRNQPQHF. CDR3 bases: TGTGCCAGCAGTTTCGGACAGAGGAATCAGCCCCAGCATTTT.